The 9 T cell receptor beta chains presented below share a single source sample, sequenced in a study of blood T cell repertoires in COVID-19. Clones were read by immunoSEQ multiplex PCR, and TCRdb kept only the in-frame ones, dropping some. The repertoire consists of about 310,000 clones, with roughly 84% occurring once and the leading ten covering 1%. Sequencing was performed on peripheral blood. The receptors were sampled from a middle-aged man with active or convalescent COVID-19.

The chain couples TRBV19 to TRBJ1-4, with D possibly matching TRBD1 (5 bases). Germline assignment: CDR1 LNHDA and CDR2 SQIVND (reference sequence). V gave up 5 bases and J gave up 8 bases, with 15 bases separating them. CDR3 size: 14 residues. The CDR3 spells CASSPGLYAEKLFF. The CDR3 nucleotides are TGTGCCAGTAGTCCGGGACTGTATGCGGAAAAACTGTTTTTT.

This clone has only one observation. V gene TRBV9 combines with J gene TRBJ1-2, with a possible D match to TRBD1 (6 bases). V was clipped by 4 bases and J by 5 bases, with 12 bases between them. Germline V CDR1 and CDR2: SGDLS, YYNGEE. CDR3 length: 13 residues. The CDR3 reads CASSTQGGYGYTF. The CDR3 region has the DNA TGTGCCAGCAGCACACAGGGAGGGTATGGCTACACCTTC.

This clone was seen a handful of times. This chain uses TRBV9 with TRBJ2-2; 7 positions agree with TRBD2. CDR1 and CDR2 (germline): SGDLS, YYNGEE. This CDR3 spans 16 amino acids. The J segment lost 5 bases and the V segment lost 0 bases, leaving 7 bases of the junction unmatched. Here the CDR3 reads CASSVATAGVTGELFF. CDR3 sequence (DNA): TGTGCCAGCAGCGTAGCTACGGCGGGAGTAACCGGGGAGCTGTTTTTT. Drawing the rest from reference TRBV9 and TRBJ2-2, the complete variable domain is DSGVTQTPKHLITATGQRVTLRCSPRSGDLSVYWYQQSLDQGLQFLIQYYNGEERAKGNILERFSAQQFPDLHSELNLSSLELGDSALYFCASSVATAGVTGELFFGEGSRLTVL.

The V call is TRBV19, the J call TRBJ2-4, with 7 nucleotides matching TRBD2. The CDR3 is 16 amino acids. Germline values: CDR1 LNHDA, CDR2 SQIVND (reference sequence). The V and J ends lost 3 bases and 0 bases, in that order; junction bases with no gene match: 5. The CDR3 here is CASSMYSGAAKNIQYF. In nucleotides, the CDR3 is TGTGCCAGTAGTATGTACAGCGGGGCAGCCAAAAACATTCAGTACTTC.

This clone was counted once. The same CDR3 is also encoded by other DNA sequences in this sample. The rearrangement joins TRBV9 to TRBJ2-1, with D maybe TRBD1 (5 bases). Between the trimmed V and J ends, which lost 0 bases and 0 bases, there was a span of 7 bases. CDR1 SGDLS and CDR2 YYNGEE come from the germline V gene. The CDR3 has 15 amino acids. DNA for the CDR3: TGTGCCAGCAGCGTAGAAGGGGACTCCTACAATGAGCAGTTCTTC. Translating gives CASSVEGDSYNEQFF.

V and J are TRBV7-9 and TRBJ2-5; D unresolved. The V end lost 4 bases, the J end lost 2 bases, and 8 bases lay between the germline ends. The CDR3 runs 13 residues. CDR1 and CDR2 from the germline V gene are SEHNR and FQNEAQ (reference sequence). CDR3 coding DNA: TGTGCCAGCAGCTCACGACAACAAGAGACCCAGTACTTC. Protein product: CASSSRQQETQYF.

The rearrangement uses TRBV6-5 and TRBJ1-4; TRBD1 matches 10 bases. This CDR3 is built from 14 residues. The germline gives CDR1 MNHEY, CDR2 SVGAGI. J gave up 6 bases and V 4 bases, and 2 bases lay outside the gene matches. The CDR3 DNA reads TGTGCCAGCAGTTCGACAGGGGGCGATGAAAAACTGTTTTTT. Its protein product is CASSSTGGDEKLFF.

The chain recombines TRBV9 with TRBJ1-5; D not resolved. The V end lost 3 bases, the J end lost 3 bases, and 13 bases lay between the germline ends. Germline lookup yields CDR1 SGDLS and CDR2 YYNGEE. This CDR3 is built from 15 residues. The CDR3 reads CASSAAGSFNQPQHF. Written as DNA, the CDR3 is TGTGCCAGCAGCGCGGCCGGGAGCTTCAATCAGCCCCAGCATTTT.

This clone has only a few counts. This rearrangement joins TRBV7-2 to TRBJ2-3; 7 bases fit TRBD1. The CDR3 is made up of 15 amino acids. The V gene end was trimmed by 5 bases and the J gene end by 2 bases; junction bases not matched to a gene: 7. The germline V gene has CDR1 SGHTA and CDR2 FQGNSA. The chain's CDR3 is CASSPWDRFTDTQYF. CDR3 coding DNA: TGTGCCAGCAGCCCCTGGGACAGATTCACAGATACGCAGTATTTT.